Listed here are 20 T cell receptor beta chains from one sample, sequenced in a study of T cells after yellow fever vaccination. TCRdb used MiXCR to reprocess the 5' RACE reads, holding one entry per CDR3 protein. The sample has 160,000 or so distinct CDR3 sequences, approximately 6.8% seen once. The specimen was CD4+ T cells sorted from PBMCs, collected about 5 days after the first yellow fever vaccination. The source is a man between 18 and 35 years old who received the YFV17D yellow fever vaccine.

This clonotype was seen repeatedly, ten times or more. The chain uses TRBV29-1 and TRBJ2-3; D unclear. The CDR3 covers 14 residues. Germline CDR1 and CDR2: SQVTM and ANQGSEA. Trimming pared 5 bases from V and 4 bases from J, leaving 16 bases between. The CDR3 region has the DNA TGCAGCGTTCTCTTGCCTCCCGGATCAGATACGCAGTATTTT. The encoded protein is CSVLLPPGSDTQYF.

The rearrangement uses TRBV5-4 and TRBJ1-6; D possibly corresponds to TRBD1 (5 bases). Trimming pared 3 bases from V and 6 bases from J, leaving 13 bases between. CDR3 length: 15 amino acids. Germline V gene sequence: CDR1 SGHNT, CDR2 YYREEE (reference sequence). CDR3 coding DNA: TGTGCCAGCAGCTCCTTGACAGTCGCTAATTCACCCCTCCACTTT. Protein: CASSSLTVANSPLHF.

The table lists this clonotype with a few counts. The V and J genes are TRBV9 and TRBJ1-2, with 8 nucleotides matching TRBD1. Trimming at V came to 5 bases and at J to 4 bases, leaving 7 bases not matched to a gene. CDR1 SGDLS and CDR2 YYNGEE come from the germline V gene. CDR3 length equals 14 residues. Here the CDR3 reads CASRGQASLYGYTF. The CDR3 DNA follows: TGTGCCAGCAGGGGACAGGCAAGTCTCTATGGCTACACCTTC.

In this sample, this clonotype turned up many times. This chain uses TRBV5-1 with TRBJ2-3; no clear D. The germline V gene has CDR1 SGHRS and CDR2 YFSETQ. The CDR3 contains 14 residues. Trimming shortened V by 0 bases and J by 3 bases, and 8 bases separated the two germline ends. The chain's CDR3 is CASSLDRETDTQYF. CDR3 nucleotides: TGCGCCAGCAGCTTGGACAGAGAGACAGATACGCAGTATTTT.

This clonotype was recorded at least ten times. This sequence joins TRBV29-1 and TRBJ2-1, with D possibly matching TRBD1 (5 bases). V gave up 7 bases and J gave up 6 bases, with 25 bases separating them. Germline-derived CDR1 and CDR2 are SQVTM and ANQGSEA. This CDR3 region has 16 residues. CDR3 sequence: CSGLLSYRLIGNEQFF. Here the CDR3 DNA reads TGCAGCGGACTCCTTTCCTACAGGTTAATAGGCAATGAGCAGTTCTTC.

This clonotype came up many times. The chain has TRBV21-1 and TRBJ1-6; the listed D gene, TRBD1, was not tested against the DNA. TRBV21-1 is a pseudogene segment. CDR3 length equals 15 residues. CDR3: CASSIVQGPDSPLHF. CDR3 nucleotide sequence: TGTGCCAGCAGTATCGTCCAGGGTCCGGATTCACCCCTCCACTTT.

This clonotype has only a few counts. This chain joins TRBV6-2 or TRBV6-3 and TRBJ1-6; D is unresolved. The CDR3 extends over 13 amino acids. Germline V gives CDR1 MNHEY, CDR2 SVGEGT. The germline V and J ends were trimmed by 2 bases and 7 bases, with 6 bases remaining between them. The CDR3 reads CASSYDWNSPLHF. CDR3 nucleotides: TGTGCCAGCAGTTACGATTGGAATTCACCCCTCCACTTT.

At least ten counts were recorded for this clonotype. The rearrangement joins TRBV5-1 to TRBJ2-3; TRBD2 might be the D (6 bases). The CDR3 spans 16 residues. V was cut by 0 bases and J by 6 bases, with 17 bases left in between. Germline-derived CDR1 and CDR2 are SGHRS and YFSETQ. The CDR3 DNA sequence: TGCGCCAGCAGCTTGGCGGTGCGGGGAGTGTTGGATACGCAGTATTTT. Translating it yields CASSLAVRGVLDTQYF.

This clonotype was seen at least ten times. This sequence joins TRBV9 and TRBJ2-3; D gene uncertain. Trimming cost V 0 bases and J 4 bases, with 3 bases left between them. This CDR3 contains 12 residues. Germline loops: CDR1 SGDLS, CDR2 YYNGEE. The CDR3 region is CASSVAADTQYF. DNA for the CDR3: TGTGCCAGCAGCGTAGCGGCAGATACGCAGTATTTT.

In its sample, this clonotype was seen many times. The chain couples TRBV10-2 to TRBJ2-3; D gene unclear. The CDR3 loop spans 15 amino acids. CDR1 is WSHSY and CDR2 is SAAADI in the germline V gene. Trimming removed 4 bases at V and 0 bases at J, with 11 bases between. For the CDR3, the DNA is TGCGCCAGCAGTGGTCGAGATTCTAGCACAGATACGCAGTATTTT. Translation gives CASSGRDSSTDTQYF.

This clonotype was detected ten times or more. The chain couples TRBV7-9 to TRBJ1-2; tentative D call: TRBD1 (5 bases). Looked up from germline, CDR1 is SEHNR and CDR2 is FQNEAQ (reference sequence). V was pared by 6 bases and J by 4 bases, with 18 bases between. The CDR3 length is 15 residues. CDR3 sequence reads: CASRRGDEGTYGYTF. The DNA of the CDR3 is TGTGCCAGCAGAAGGGGAGATGAGGGGACCTATGGCTACACCTTC.

This clonotype has a count of ten or more. The V gene is TRBV5-1, the J gene TRBJ2-1, with D perhaps TRBD2 (5 bases). Trimming stripped 3 bases from V and 0 bases from J, with 13 bases between. Germline values: CDR1 SGHRS, CDR2 YFSETQ. There are 16 residues in the CDR3. CDR3 DNA sequence: TGCGCCAGCAGCTGGCCCCCTGGGAGCTCCTACAATGAGCAGTTCTTC. Its protein product is CASSWPPGSSYNEQFF.

The sample holds a few counts of this clonotype. This chain connects TRBV12-3 or TRBV12-4 to TRBJ2-5; 7 bases match TRBD1. The CDR3 runs 15 residues. V shed 4 bases, J shed 3 bases, and the junction held 8 bases outside the gene matches. The CDR3 nucleotides are TGTGCCAGCAGTTCGACAGGGATGGGGAAAGAGACCCAGTACTTC. It specifies CASSSTGMGKETQYF.

This clonotype was seen many times. This chain joins TRBV7-2 and TRBJ2-5; D not resolved. V shed 4 bases and J shed 2 bases, with 8 bases lying between them. The germline V gene encodes CDR1 SGHTA and CDR2 FQGNSA. The CDR3 loop spans 13 amino acids. Here the CDR3 reads CASSSQPQETQYF. The DNA for the CDR3 is TGTGCCAGCAGCTCTCAACCACAAGAGACCCAGTACTTC.

The chain is built from TRBV7-2 and TRBJ1-5; 8 bases are shared with TRBD1. The CDR3 extends over 17 amino acids. Trimming cost V 0 bases and J 6 bases; bases outside gene matches: 10. CDR1 SGHTA and CDR2 FQGNSA come from the germline V gene. The CDR3 spells CASSLAPGQGGGQPQHF. The CDR3 region has the DNA TGTGCCAGCAGCTTAGCGCCCGGACAGGGAGGGGGTCAGCCCCAGCATTTT.

In its sample, this clonotype was seen once. Mismatch with germline at one junction end may stem from a read error. This chain links TRBV18 with TRBJ2-5; D gene unclear. The germline gives CDR1 KGHSH, CDR2 LQKENI. The CDR3 loop spans 11 amino acids. The CDR3, as DNA: TGTTCCAGCTCTTACCAAGAGACCCAGTACTTC. It encodes CSSSYQETQYF.

The sample holds many counts of this clonotype. The chain combines TRBV5-1 with TRBJ2-5; 8 bases fit TRBD1. CDR1 is SGHRS, CDR2 YFSETQ, per germline. V lost 3 bases to trimming and J lost 4 bases; unmatched junction nucleotides: 14. The CDR3 covers 17 residues. Here the CDR3 DNA reads TGCGCCAGCAGCTCTCAGGGGGCGCTTGGGTATGGAGAGACCCAGTACTTC. The encoded protein is CASSSQGALGYGETQYF.

This clonotype was counted ten times or more. J is TRBJ2-6 and V is TRBV7-9, with D unresolved. This CDR3 comprises 14 residues. Germline loops: CDR1 SEHNR, CDR2 FQNEAQ (reference sequence). Trimming stripped 3 bases from V and 4 bases from J, with 7 bases between. CDR3 region: CASSLSGGANVLTF. Written as DNA, the CDR3 is TGTGCCAGCAGCTTGTCCGGCGGGGCCAACGTCCTGACTTTC.

This clonotype was seen at least ten times. The V and J genes are TRBV7-9 and TRBJ2-1; 7 bases agree with TRBD1. The V and J ends lost 6 bases and 7 bases, in that order; junction bases with no gene match: 9. CDR1 SEHNR and CDR2 FQNEAQ come from the germline V gene (reference sequence). The CDR3 is made up of 14 amino acids. CDR3 nucleotides: TGTGCCAGCAGTTCCAGACAGGGCCCTAATGAGCAGTTCTTC. Translated, it gives CASSSRQGPNEQFF.

Ten or more counts support this clonotype. The chain couples TRBV5-1 to TRBJ1-2; tentative D call: TRBD1 (6 bases). CDR3 length equals 14 residues. Germline V gene sequence: CDR1 SGHRS, CDR2 YFSETQ. Deletions cut 0 bases from V and 0 bases from J, with 6 bases between. CDR3 in DNA: TGCGCCAGCAGCTTGGACAGGGCTAACTATGGCTACACCTTC. Translated, it gives CASSLDRANYGYTF.